This T cell receptor (beta chain) was documented in a study of blood T cell repertoires in COVID-19. Sequencing was performed with immunoSEQ multiplex PCR; in TCRdb, only in-frame clones are kept and a portion is missing. Of around 100,000 clones in the sample, about four fifths are singletons; the top ten hold roughly 4.1%. CDR1 MGHRA and CDR2 YSYEKL come from the germline V gene. V was cut by 0 bases and J by 4 bases, with 12 bases left in between. The CDR3 consists of 16 residues. Sample: peripheral blood. The clonotype was recovered from a human donor in a cohort sampled during active COVID-19. The J gene is TRBJ1-4, the V gene TRBV4-1, with D unresolved. The CDR3 sequence is CASSQDTTAFNEKLFF. The CDR3 DNA reads TGCGCCAGCAGCCAAGATACAACAGCCTTTAATGAAAAACTGTTTTTT.